One sample yielded the 11 T cell receptor beta chains listed below, sequenced in a study of T-cell memory formation after mild COVID-19 (dated by TCRdb to 2020 to 2023). Libraries were constructed by 5' RACE. TCRdb names Illumina NovaSeq 6000 as the instrument used. Starting from the raw public reads, TCRdb applied fastp trimming at Q25, assembled clones with MiXCR and retained in-frame beta chains. All rows with the same CDR3 protein become a single entry with the most common DNA and genes. This sample has fewer than 500,000 distinct CDR3 sequences in its table, and 25% of those were observed once. The leading ten clones occupy around 12% of the sample. Sequences were obtained from PBMCs or a T cell subset sorted from them (not recorded which). The receptor set was obtained from an adult woman who had mild COVID-19 (a few samples of this study predate the infection). The sample titles of this study are shuffled in the database, so cell type and time point are left out; the donor was told from shared clones.

This clonotype was detected only a few times. The J gene is TRBJ1-3, the V gene TRBV5-5, with 8 bases identical to TRBD1. This CDR3 comprises 14 residues. Germline V gene data show CDR1 as SGHKS and CDR2 as YYEKEE (reference sequence). V was pared by 4 bases and J by 6 bases, with 6 bases of the junction left unmatched. The CDR3, as DNA: TGTGCCAGCAGCCCCGGGACAGGACTAAACACCATATATTTT. Amino acid sequence: CASSPGTGLNTIYF.

The chain links TRBV7-9 to TRBJ2-5; possibly TRBD1 or TRBD2 for D (6 bases each). The CDR3 is made up of 18 amino acids. Germline V gives CDR1 SEHNR, CDR2 FQNEAQ (reference sequence). Between the trimmed V and J ends, which lost 3 bases and 1 base, there was a span of 21 bases. In DNA, the CDR3 is TGTGCCAGCAGCTTCCCGGGGGCCGCAGAGACTTTCCAAGAGACCCAGTACTTC. This sequence encodes CASSFPGAAETFQETQYF.

This clonotype has only a few counts. The genes are TRBV4-1 and TRBJ1-1; D ambiguous. CDR3 size: 16 residues. The V end was cut by 1 base, the J end by 0 bases, with 12 bases between. Germline V CDR1 and CDR2: MGHRA, YSYEKL. The CDR3 loop is CASSQGPHNMNTEAFF. The CDR3 coding sequence is TGCGCCAGCAGCCAAGGTCCCCATAACATGAACACTGAAGCTTTCTTT.

A few counts support this clonotype. V and J are TRBV7-2 and TRBJ2-5; the D is unclear. The germline V and J ends were trimmed by 5 bases and 7 bases, with 17 bases remaining between them. There are 14 residues in the CDR3. Germline lookup yields CDR1 SGHTA and CDR2 FQGNSA. Here the CDR3 DNA reads TGTGCCAGCAGCCCGAACGGGCCATTCGGGACCCAGTACTTC. It translates to CASSPNGPFGTQYF.

This clonotype has just a few counts. The chain has TRBV29-1 and TRBJ2-3; 7 bases align to TRBD1. This CDR3 spans 10 amino acids. J was trimmed by 5 bases and V by 7 bases; bases with no gene match: 0. Germline V gives CDR1 SQVTM, CDR2 ANQGSEA. CDR3 sequence: CSAGGDTQYF. The DNA of the CDR3 is TGCAGCGCAGGGGGAGATACGCAGTATTTT.

This clonotype was recorded a few times. The chain recombines TRBV7-2 with TRBJ1-5, with unresolved D. The CDR3 runs to 14 residues. V lost 1 base, J lost 4 bases, and 8 bases lay in between. Germline V gene lookup returns CDR1 SGHTA and CDR2 FQGNSA. This chain's CDR3 is CASSLVLLNQPQHF. Written as DNA, the CDR3 is TGTGCCAGCAGCTTAGTGCTACTAAATCAGCCCCAGCATTTT.

The CDR3 loop reads CASSLGEVNQPQHF. CDR3 nucleotide sequence: TGCGCCAGCAGCTTGGGGGAAGTAAATCAGCCCCAGCATTTT. The chain links TRBV5-1 to TRBJ1-5, with D unclear. In germline, CDR1 is SGHRS, CDR2 YFSETQ. The V gene lost 0 bases and the J gene lost 4 bases, with 8 bases spanning the gap. This CDR3 contains 14 residues.

This clonotype appeared a few times. The chain combines TRBV6-2 or TRBV6-3 with TRBJ1-1, with D perhaps matching TRBD1 (5 bases). In germline, CDR1 is MNHEY, CDR2 SVGEGT. The CDR3 contains 15 residues. The V end was cut by 10 bases, the J end by 4 bases, with 22 bases between. The CDR3 loop reads CATHLGGTRSTEAFF. The CDR3 nucleotides read TGTGCCACCCATCTTGGGGGGACTCGATCCACTGAAGCTTTCTTT.

Only a few counts were recorded for this clonotype. V and J are TRBV5-1 and TRBJ2-3; TRBD2 agrees at 7 bases. The germline gives CDR1 SGHRS, CDR2 YFSETQ. The CDR3 runs 17 residues. Trimming at V came to 0 bases and at J to 0 bases, leaving 7 bases not matched to a gene. CDR3 DNA sequence: TGCGCCAGCAGCTTGGTCGGCCTAGCGGTGAGCACAGATACGCAGTATTTT. It codes for CASSLVGLAVSTDTQYF.

About this clonotype itself: The germline gene is not matched at one end of the junction; a read error may be the cause. The chain employs TRBV3-1 and TRBJ2-1; 9 positions agree with TRBD2. Germline lookup yields CDR1 LGHDT and CDR2 YNNKEL (reference sequence). This CDR3 comprises 14 residues. The CDR3 DNA is TGTGCCAGCAGCCAAGATGGGACTAGCCGGGAGCAGTCCTTC. Its translation is CASSQDGTSREQSF.

V and J are TRBV6-1 and TRBJ2-3, with D unclear. Trimming left V 9 bases short and J 4 bases short, with 17 bases between. The germline V gene encodes CDR1 MNHNS and CDR2 SASEGT. The CDR3 totals 14 residues. DNA of the CDR3: TGTGCCAGTTCTCCCCTAGGGAAGGCAGATACGCAGTATTTT. This gives the protein CASSPLGKADTQYF.